The 20 T cell receptor beta chains reported below all come from one sample, sequenced in a study of blood T cell repertoires in COVID-19. Profiled with immunoSEQ multiplex PCR; TCRdb holds only in-frame clones, not every one. This table has about 100,000 clones, about 83% appearing once. Sequencing was done on a sample of peripheral blood. These TCRs come from a man between 70 and 80 years old with active or convalescent COVID-19.

This clone was recorded only once. This chain connects TRBV6-5 to TRBJ2-5; a possible D gene is TRBD2 (6 bases). The germline V gene has CDR1 MNHEY and CDR2 SVGAGI. The CDR3 length is 11 residues. V dropped 6 bases and J dropped 14 bases, with 16 bases sitting between them. CDR3 bases: TGTGCCAGCAGCGACAAACTAGCCACTTACTTC. This gives the protein CASSDKLATYF.

This chain uses TRBV28 with TRBJ1-1; perhaps TRBD1 as D (5 bases). This CDR3 contains 15 residues. Germline assignment: CDR1 MDHEN and CDR2 SYDVKM. The V end lost 5 bases, the J end lost 3 bases, and 16 bases lay between the germline ends. This CDR3 reads CASSRPGWGDTEAFF. CDR3 nucleotide sequence: TGTGCCAGCAGTCGCCCAGGGTGGGGGGACACTGAAGCTTTCTTT.

The chain is built from TRBV27 and TRBJ1-5, with 8 positions matching TRBD1. Germline V gives CDR1 MNHEY, CDR2 SMNVEV (reference sequence). The CDR3 covers 17 residues. Trimming removed 6 bases from V and 3 bases from J; junction bases left unmatched: 13. CDR3 residues: CASRHSQGAVANQPQHF. The CDR3 nucleotides are TGTGCCAGCAGGCACAGTCAGGGGGCCGTGGCCAATCAGCCCCAGCATTTT.

The gene calls are TRBV29-1 and TRBJ2-3, with a weak D call TRBD1 (6 bases). The CDR3 is 14 residues long. V lost 6 bases to trimming and J lost 2 bases, with 15 bases between them. The germline V gene has CDR1 SQVTM and CDR2 ANQGSEA. The CDR3 DNA reads as TGCAGCGTCGTCGCAGGGGCGGTCACAGATACGCAGTATTTT. Protein: CSVVAGAVTDTQYF.

This clone has a single count. The J gene is TRBJ1-1, the V gene TRBV28; tentatively, D is TRBD1 (5 bases). The CDR3 runs to 13 residues. Trimming removed 6 bases at V and 6 bases at J, with 14 bases between. The V gene's germline CDR1 is MDHEN and CDR2 SYDVKM. This CDR3 is CASSLDGGAEAFF. In DNA form, the CDR3 reads TGTGCCAGCAGCCTTGACGGAGGGGCTGAAGCTTTCTTT.

V gene TRBV11-2 combines with J gene TRBJ1-1, with TRBD1 identical over 9 bases. Germline values: CDR1 SGHAT, CDR2 FQNNGV. This CDR3 is built from 14 residues. V lost 5 bases to trimming and J lost 4 bases; unmatched junction nucleotides: 5. The CDR3: CASSPRQGGTEAFF. The CDR3 DNA reads TGTGCCAGCAGCCCACGACAGGGGGGCACTGAAGCTTTCTTT.

The J gene is TRBJ1-1, the V gene TRBV30, with unresolved D. The germline V gene encodes CDR1 GTSNPN and CDR2 SVGIG (reference sequence). The CDR3 runs to 14 residues. Trimming stripped 2 bases from V and 1 base from J, with 11 bases between. The CDR3 loop is CAWSLLRGNTEAFF. The CDR3 DNA sequence: TGTGCCTGGAGTCTCCTCCGGGGGAACACTGAAGCTTTCTTT. Combining the CDR3 with reference TRBV30 and TRBJ1-1 gives the whole variable domain SQTIHQWPATLVQPVGSPLSLECTVEGTSNPNLYWYRQAAGRGLQLLFYSVGIGQISSEVPQNLSASRPQDRQFILSSKKLLLSDSGFYLCAWSLLRGNTEAFFGQGTRLTVV.

This clone was recorded a few times. The V gene is TRBV15, the J gene TRBJ2-3, with 8 bases matching TRBD2. Germline CDR1 is LNHNV and CDR2 is YYDKDF (reference sequence). CDR3 size: 15 residues. V lost 8 bases to trimming and J lost 1 base; unmatched junction nucleotides: 8. The CDR3 loop is CATGGTGGGTDTQYF. The CDR3 DNA follows: TGTGCCACCGGGGGCACGGGGGGGGGCACAGATACGCAGTATTTT.

The chain couples TRBV7-8 to TRBJ1-5; perhaps TRBD1 as D (6 bases). V lost 4 bases and J 4 bases, leaving 20 bases between the germline ends. The germline V gene has CDR1 SGHVS and CDR2 FQNEAQ. The CDR3 is 17 amino acids. In DNA form, the CDR3 reads TGTGCCAGCAGCTCGTACCCAGCTAGGGACAAAAATCAGCCCCAGCATTTT. Amino acid sequence: CASSSYPARDKNQPQHF.

V gene TRBV2 combines with J gene TRBJ1-2; D gene unclear. CDR3 length equals 13 residues. V was cut by 3 bases and J by 5 bases, with 10 bases left in between. Germline CDR1 reads SNHLY; CDR2 reads FYNNEI. The CDR3 DNA sequence: TGTGCCAGCAGTGAGGGAGAGGGTTATGGCTACACCTTC. The encoded protein is CASSEGEGYGYTF.

V is TRBV7-4 and J is TRBJ2-7, with 13 nucleotides matching TRBD2. The V gene's germline CDR1 is SGHVT and CDR2 SQSDAQ. This CDR3 is 17 amino acids long. Trimming removed 7 bases from V and 7 bases from J; junction bases left unmatched: 16. The CDR3 DNA reads TGTGCCAGCATCATACCCGGGACTAGCGGGGAGGCCGGGGAGCAGTACTTC. It is translated as CASIIPGTSGEAGEQYF. The full variable domain, with the rest looked up from reference TRBV7-4 and TRBJ2-7, is GAGVSQSPRYKVAKRGRDVALRCDSISGHVTLYWYRQTLGQGSEVLTYSQSDAQRDKSGRPSGRFSAERPERSVSTLKIQRTEQGDSAVYLCASIIPGTSGEAGEQYFGPGTRLTVT.

The rearrangement links TRBV12-3 or TRBV12-4 to TRBJ2-3, with D possibly matching TRBD2 (5 bases). The CDR3 runs to 13 residues. V was pared by 5 bases and J by 11 bases, with 17 bases between. The chain's CDR3 is CASSPMPPGGQYF. The CDR3 DNA is TGTGCCAGCAGTCCCATGCCCCCTGGAGGGCAGTATTTT.

The V and J genes are TRBV30 and TRBJ1-6; D is uncertain. The CDR3 contains 16 residues. Germline loops: CDR1 GTSNPN, CDR2 SVGIG (reference sequence). Trimming pared 2 bases from V and 2 bases from J, leaving 13 bases between. This CDR3 reads CAWSLSGVPYNSPLHF. CDR3 DNA: TGTGCCTGGAGTCTCTCCGGGGTGCCCTATAATTCACCCCTCCACTTT.

The chain has TRBV6-2 or TRBV6-3 and TRBJ2-7, with D unresolved. Trimming shortened V by 4 bases and J by 0 bases, and 13 bases separated the two germline ends. This CDR3 region has 15 residues. The germline V gene encodes CDR1 MNHEY and CDR2 SVGEGT. This CDR3 is CASSSQRRSSYEQYF. CDR3 sequence (DNA): TGTGCCAGCAGTTCCCAGAGGAGAAGCTCCTACGAGCAGTACTTC.

The chain combines TRBV9 with TRBJ1-3, with D perhaps matching TRBD1 (6 bases). CDR1 is SGDLS, CDR2 YYNGEE, per germline. V was clipped by 3 bases and J by 2 bases, with 18 bases between them. CDR3 length: 17 residues. The CDR3 loop reads CASSARGETGTGNTIYF. In DNA form, the CDR3 reads TGTGCCAGCAGCGCCCGGGGGGAAACAGGGACTGGAAACACCATATATTTT.

The rearrangement links TRBV19 to TRBJ2-3, with 11 bases aligning to TRBD2. This CDR3 is built from 20 residues. V trimming: 5 bases; J trimming: 0 bases; junction bases outside the gene matches: 16. CDR1 LNHDA and CDR2 SQIVND come from the germline V gene (reference sequence). This CDR3 reads CASSVSSGGPFLPSTDTQYF. DNA of the CDR3: TGTGCCAGTAGTGTCTCTAGCGGGGGGCCCTTTCTTCCTAGCACAGATACGCAGTATTTT.

This clone was counted only a few times. V and J are TRBV11-3 and TRBJ2-3, with D tentatively TRBD1 (5 bases). The CDR3 loop spans 14 amino acids. In germline, CDR1 is SGHNT, CDR2 YENEEA. V gave up 3 bases and J gave up 2 bases, with 9 bases separating them. The CDR3 is CASSFQGPTDTQYF. For the CDR3, the DNA is TGTGCCAGCAGCTTCCAGGGCCCCACAGATACGCAGTATTTT.

The V gene is TRBV9, the J gene TRBJ2-1; D perhaps matches TRBD1 (6 bases). Trimming took 0 bases from V and 7 from J, leaving 17 bases between them. The germline gives CDR1 SGDLS, CDR2 YYNGEE. The CDR3 has 16 amino acids. The CDR3 coding sequence is TGTGCCAGCAGCGTAGAAATAGGACAGCTAAGGAATGAGCAGTTCTTC. Its translation: CASSVEIGQLRNEQFF.

This chain joins TRBV2 and TRBJ2-1, with 9 bases aligning to TRBD1. The V segment lost 1 base and the J segment 4 bases; nucleotides outside the gene matches: 2. Per the germline V gene, CDR1 is SNHLY and CDR2 is FYNNEI. This CDR3 has 15 amino acids. CDR3 DNA: TGTGCCAGCAGTGAAGAGGGGACAGGGTACAATGAGCAGTTCTTC. It translates to CASSEEGTGYNEQFF.

The chain employs TRBV4-1 and TRBJ1-6; D might be TRBD1 (5 bases). V dropped 3 bases and J dropped 7 bases, with 16 bases sitting between them. The CDR3 is 16 residues long. Germline values: CDR1 MGHRA, CDR2 YSYEKL. The CDR3 spells CASSQGQQGWNSPLHF. In DNA form, the CDR3 reads TGCGCCAGCAGCCAGGGGCAGCAGGGTTGGAATTCACCCCTCCACTTT.